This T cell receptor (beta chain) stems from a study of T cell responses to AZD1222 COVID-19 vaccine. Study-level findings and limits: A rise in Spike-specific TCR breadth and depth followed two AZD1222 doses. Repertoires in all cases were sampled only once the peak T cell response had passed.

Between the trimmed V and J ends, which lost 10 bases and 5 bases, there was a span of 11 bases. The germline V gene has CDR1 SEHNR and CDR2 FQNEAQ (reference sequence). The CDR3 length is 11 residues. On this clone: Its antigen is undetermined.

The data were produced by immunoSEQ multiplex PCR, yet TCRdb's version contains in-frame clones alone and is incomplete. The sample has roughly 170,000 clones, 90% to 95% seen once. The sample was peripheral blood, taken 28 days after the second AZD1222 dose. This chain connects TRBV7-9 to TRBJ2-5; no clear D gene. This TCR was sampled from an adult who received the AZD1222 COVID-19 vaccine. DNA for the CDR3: TGTGCCATCAACACCAAGGAGACCCAGTACTTC. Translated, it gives CAINTKETQYF.